The present TCR beta chain was sequenced within a study of blood T cell repertoires in COVID-19. Study-wide context: Acute and convalescent COVID-19 specimens originated in the United States, Italy and Spain.

Germline CDR1 reads SGHRS; CDR2 reads YFSETQ. The trim removed 2 bases at V and 1 base at J, leaving 2 bases unmatched. CDR3 length: 15 amino acids. This clone was detected only once. As originally analysed: Amplified reference gene primers provided the basis for estimating nucleated cell counts. Sequencing used immunoSEQ multiplex PCR; TCRdb keeps in-frame clones, though not all of them. V and J calls and clone size are copied from that table; D and trimming were computed from the DNA. The sample carries approximately 150,000 clones, around 81% recorded once. Material: peripheral blood. The TCR comes from a man aged 65 to 79 with active or convalescent COVID-19. The genes are TRBV5-1 and TRBJ2-1; TRBD1 agrees at 8 bases. The CDR3 reads CASSFGDRSYNEQFF. The DNA of the CDR3 is TGCGCCAGCAGCTTTGGGGACAGGTCCTACAATGAGCAGTTCTTC. The full variable domain, with the rest looked up from reference TRBV5-1 and TRBJ2-1, is KAGVTQTPRYLIKTRGQQVTLSCSPISGHRSVSWYQQTPGQGLQFLFEYFSETQRNKGNFPGRFSGRQFSNSRSEMNVSTLELGDSALYLCASSFGDRSYNEQFFGPGTRLTVL.